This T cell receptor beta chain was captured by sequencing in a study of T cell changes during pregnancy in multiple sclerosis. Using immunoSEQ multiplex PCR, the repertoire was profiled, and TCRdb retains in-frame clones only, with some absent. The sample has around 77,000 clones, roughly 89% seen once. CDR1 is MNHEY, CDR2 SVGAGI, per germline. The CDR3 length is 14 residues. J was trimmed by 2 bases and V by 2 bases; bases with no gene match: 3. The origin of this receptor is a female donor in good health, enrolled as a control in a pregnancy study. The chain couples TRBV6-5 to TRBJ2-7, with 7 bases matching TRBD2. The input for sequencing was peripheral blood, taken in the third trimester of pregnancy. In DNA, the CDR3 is TGTGCCAGCAGTTACAGCGGGATAGCCTACGAGCAGTACTTC. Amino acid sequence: CASSYSGIAYEQYF.